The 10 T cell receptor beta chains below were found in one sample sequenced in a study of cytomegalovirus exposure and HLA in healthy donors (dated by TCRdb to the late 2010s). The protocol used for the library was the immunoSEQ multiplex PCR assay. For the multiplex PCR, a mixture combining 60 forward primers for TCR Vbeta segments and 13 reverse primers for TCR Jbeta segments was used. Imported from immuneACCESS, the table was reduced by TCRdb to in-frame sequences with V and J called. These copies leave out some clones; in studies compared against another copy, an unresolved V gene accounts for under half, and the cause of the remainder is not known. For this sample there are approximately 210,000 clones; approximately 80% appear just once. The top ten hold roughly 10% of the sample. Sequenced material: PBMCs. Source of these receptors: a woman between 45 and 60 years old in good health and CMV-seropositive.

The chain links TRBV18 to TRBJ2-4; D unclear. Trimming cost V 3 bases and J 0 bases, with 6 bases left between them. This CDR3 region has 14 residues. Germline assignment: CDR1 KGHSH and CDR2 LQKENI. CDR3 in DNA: TGTGCCAGCTCACCTAATTTAGCCAAAAACATTCAGTACTTC. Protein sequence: CASSPNLAKNIQYF.

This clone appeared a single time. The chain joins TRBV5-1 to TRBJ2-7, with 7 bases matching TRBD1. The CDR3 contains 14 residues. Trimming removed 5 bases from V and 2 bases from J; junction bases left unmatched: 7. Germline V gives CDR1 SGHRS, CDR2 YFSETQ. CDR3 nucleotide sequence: TGCGCCAGCAGGCCGGGACAGACAACCTACGAGCAGTACTTC. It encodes CASRPGQTTYEQYF.

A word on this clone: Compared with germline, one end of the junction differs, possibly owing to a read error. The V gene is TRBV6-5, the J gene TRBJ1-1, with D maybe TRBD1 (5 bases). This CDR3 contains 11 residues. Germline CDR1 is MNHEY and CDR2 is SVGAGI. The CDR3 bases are TGTGCCAGCAGTTTGGACACCGAAGCTTTCTTT. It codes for CASSLDTEAFF.

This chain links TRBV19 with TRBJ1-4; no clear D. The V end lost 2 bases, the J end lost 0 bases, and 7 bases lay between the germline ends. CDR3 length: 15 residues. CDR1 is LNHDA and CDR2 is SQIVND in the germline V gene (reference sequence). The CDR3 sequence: CASSITAATNEKLFF. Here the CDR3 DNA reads TGTGCCAGTAGTATAACGGCGGCAACTAATGAAAAACTGTTTTTT.

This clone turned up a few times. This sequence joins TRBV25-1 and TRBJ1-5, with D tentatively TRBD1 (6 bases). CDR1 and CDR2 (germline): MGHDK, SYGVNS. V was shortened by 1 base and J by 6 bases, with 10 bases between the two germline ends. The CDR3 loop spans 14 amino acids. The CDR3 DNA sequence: TGTGCCAGCAGTGAATTTGGACAGTCTCAGCCCCAGCATTTT. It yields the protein CASSEFGQSQPQHF.

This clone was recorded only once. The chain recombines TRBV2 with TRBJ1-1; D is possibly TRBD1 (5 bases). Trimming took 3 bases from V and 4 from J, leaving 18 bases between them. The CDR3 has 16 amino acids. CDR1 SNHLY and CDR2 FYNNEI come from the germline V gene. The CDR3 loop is CASSDPARGGGTEAFF. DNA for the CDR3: TGTGCCAGCAGTGACCCCGCGAGGGGAGGCGGCACTGAAGCTTTCTTT. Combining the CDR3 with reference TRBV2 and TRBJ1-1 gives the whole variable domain EPEVTQTPSHQVTQMGQEVILRCVPISNHLYFYWYRQILGQKVEFLVSFYNNEISEKSEIFDDQFSVERPDGSNFTLKIRSTKLEDSAMYFCASSDPARGGGTEAFFGQGTRLTVV.

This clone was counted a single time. CDR3 amino acids: CASGTSGGGRADTQYF. CDR3 nucleotide sequence: TGCGCCAGCGGGACTAGCGGGGGAGGTAGGGCAGATACGCAGTATTTT. The rearrangement links TRBV5-1 to TRBJ2-3, with TRBD2 matching 14 bases. The CDR3 loop spans 16 amino acids. Germline loops: CDR1 SGHRS, CDR2 YFSETQ. The trim removed 7 bases at V and 4 bases at J, leaving 8 bases unmatched.

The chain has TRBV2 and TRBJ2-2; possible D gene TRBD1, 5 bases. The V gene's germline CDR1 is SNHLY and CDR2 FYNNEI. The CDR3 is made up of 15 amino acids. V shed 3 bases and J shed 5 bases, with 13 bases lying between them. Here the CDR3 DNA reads TGTGCCAGCAGTGATCAAGGGGTTGGAACCGGGGAGCTGTTTTTT. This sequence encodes CASSDQGVGTGELFF.

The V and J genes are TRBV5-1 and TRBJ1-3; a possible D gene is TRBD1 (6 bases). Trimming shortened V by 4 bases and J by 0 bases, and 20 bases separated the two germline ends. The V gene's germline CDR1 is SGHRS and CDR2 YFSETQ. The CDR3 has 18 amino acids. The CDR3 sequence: CASSPFGDKPFSGNTIYF. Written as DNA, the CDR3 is TGCGCCAGCAGCCCGTTCGGGGACAAACCTTTCTCTGGAAACACCATATATTTT.

The CDR3 is CASSPRTSGIDTQYF. In DNA, the CDR3 is TGCGCCAGCAGCCCCCGGACTAGCGGAATAGATACGCAGTATTTT. The V and J genes are TRBV5-1 and TRBJ2-3, with TRBD2 identical over 10 bases. The CDR3 is made up of 15 amino acids. J was trimmed by 5 bases and V by 4 bases; bases with no gene match: 7. Germline V gene lookup returns CDR1 SGHRS and CDR2 YFSETQ.